Shown below are 27 T cell receptor beta chains from a single sample sequenced in a study of CD8 T cells in ankylosing spondylitis. MiXCR was run by TCRdb on the 5' RACE reads, yielding one entry per CDR3 protein. Of 300,000 to 350,000 distinct CDR3 sequences listed, about 15% are singletons. Material: blood, either unsorted or a sorted T cell fraction (not recorded which). These receptors all come from a male donor with ankylosing spondylitis or in good health (not recorded which).

This clonotype appeared many times. The chain couples TRBV10-3 to TRBJ2-2; 8 nucleotides agree with TRBD2. Trimming cost V 0 bases and J 5 bases; bases outside gene matches: 5. The CDR3 runs to 16 residues. CDR1 is ENHRY and CDR2 is SYGVKD in the germline V gene. The CDR3 region is CAISESSGSSTGELFF. The DNA of the CDR3 is TGTGCCATCAGTGAGTCCAGCGGGAGCTCGACCGGGGAGCTGTTTTTT.

Comments on this clonotype: The junction differs from germline at one of its ends, possibly a read error. This chain connects TRBV14 to TRBJ2-1, with unresolved D. CDR1 and CDR2 (germline): SGHDN, FVKESK. The CDR3 runs 15 residues. The CDR3 coding sequence is TGTGCCAGCAGCCAAGCGGCCAGCTCCTACAATGAGCGGTTCTTC. Its protein is CASSQAASSYNERFF. Supplemented by reference TRBV14 and TRBJ2-1, the full variable domain reads EAGVTQFPSHSVIEKGQTVTLRCDPISGHDNLYWYRRVMGKEIKFLLHFVKESKQDESGMPNNRFLAERTGGTYSTLKVQPAELEDSGVYFCASSQAASSYNERFFGPGTRLTVL.

In this sample, this clonotype turned up a few times. V and J are TRBV12-3 or TRBV12-4 and TRBJ1-6; 8 bases agree with TRBD1. The V segment lost 5 bases and the J segment 12 bases; nucleotides outside the gene matches: 12. This CDR3 spans 15 amino acids. CDR3 loop: CASSPSGTGPLPLHF. DNA of the CDR3: TGTGCCAGCAGTCCGTCCGGGACAGGCCCCTTACCCCTCCACTTT.

In its sample, this clonotype was seen a few times. The chain carries TRBV15 and TRBJ2-7, with D perhaps matching TRBD2 (6 bases). Germline V CDR1 and CDR2: LNHNV, YYDKDF (reference sequence). The length of the CDR3 is 15 residues. The V end was cut by 0 bases, the J end by 6 bases, with 15 bases between. Written as DNA, the CDR3 is TGTGCCACCAGCAGAGATGGCCCTATAGCGGCCGAGCAGTACTTC. Amino acids: CATSRDGPIAAEQYF.

Worth noting for this clonotype: A much larger clone lies a single base off, so this may be a read error. The chain couples TRBV12-3 or TRBV12-4 to TRBJ2-5; maybe TRBD2 (5 bases). V was pared by 3 bases and J by 5 bases, with 13 bases between. This CDR3 spans 14 amino acids. The CDR3 bases are TGTGCCAGCAGTTTTTTTGCGGGTGGTGAGACCCAGTACTTC. It is translated as CASSFFAGGETQYF.

The V call is TRBV6-1, the J call TRBJ2-7; 7 bases agree with TRBD1. The CDR3 length is 15 residues. V shed 5 bases, J shed 1 base, and the junction held 8 bases outside the gene matches. Germline V gene lookup returns CDR1 MNHNS and CDR2 SASEGT. The DNA of the CDR3 is TGTGCCAGCAGTCCCGACAGGGTAGCATCCTACGAGCAGTACTTC. Amino acid sequence: CASSPDRVASYEQYF.

The V and J genes are TRBV9 and TRBJ1-2, with D unclear. The V end was cut by 0 bases, the J end by 4 bases, with 10 bases between. The CDR3 extends over 14 amino acids. Germline CDR1 is SGDLS and CDR2 is YYNGEE. CDR3 protein: CASSVEVFGYGYTF. The CDR3 DNA sequence: TGTGCCAGCAGCGTAGAGGTGTTTGGCTATGGCTACACCTTC.

J is TRBJ1-1 and V is TRBV29-1; D gene uncertain. The germline CDR1 and CDR2 sequences are SQVTM and ANQGSEA. Between the trimmed V and J ends, which lost 8 bases and 0 bases, there was a span of 10 bases. This CDR3 region has 12 residues. In nucleotides, the CDR3 is TGCAGCTCCGGTGGGTTGAACACTGAAGCTTTCTTT. The encoded protein is CSSGGLNTEAFF. Full variable domain (outside the CDR3, taken from reference TRBV29-1 and TRBJ1-1): SAVISQKPSRDICQRGTSLTIQCQVDSQVTMMFWYRQQPGQSLTLIATANQGSEATYESGFVIDKFPISRPNLTFSTLTVSNMSPEDSSIYLCSSGGLNTEAFFGQGTRLTVV.

This clonotype came up many times. This chain links TRBV29-1 with TRBJ2-3, with D tentatively TRBD1 (6 bases). V was shortened by 4 bases and J by 3 bases, with 8 bases between the two germline ends. This CDR3 is 12 amino acids long. Germline V CDR1 and CDR2: SQVTM, ANQGSEA. CDR3 coding DNA: TGCAGCGTTGTTCAGGGGACAGATACGCAGTATTTT. Protein sequence: CSVVQGTDTQYF.

The CDR3 DNA is TGTGCCATCAGTGTAGGGGGCAGTAATTCACCCCTCCACTTT. Residues: CAISVGGSNSPLHF. The chain joins TRBV10-3 to TRBJ1-6, with 7 bases matching TRBD1. J lost 6 bases, V lost 4 bases, and 3 bases had no gene match. This CDR3 has 14 amino acids. Germline loops: CDR1 ENHRY, CDR2 SYGVKD.

This chain uses TRBV6-1 with TRBJ2-2; D gene uncertain. V shed 4 bases and J shed 3 bases, with 6 bases lying between them. CDR3 length: 13 amino acids. Germline loops: CDR1 MNHNS, CDR2 SASEGT. The CDR3 region is CASSGIYTGELFF. CDR3 coding DNA: TGTGCCAGCAGTGGAATTTACACCGGGGAGCTGTTTTTT.

This clonotype was recorded a few times. The chain carries TRBV12-3 or TRBV12-4 and TRBJ2-1, with a weak D call TRBD2 (5 bases). CDR3 length: 13 amino acids. With 3 bases removed from V and 9 bases from J, the gap between germline ends came to 12 bases. CDR3 in DNA: TGTGCCAGCAGTTTTTCGACTACCGGTGAGCAGTTCTTC. It translates to CASSFSTTGEQFF.

The V and J genes are TRBV7-7 and TRBJ2-5; 10 bases are a match to TRBD2. From germline, CDR1 is SSHAT and CDR2 FNYEAQ (reference sequence). CDR3 length equals 15 residues. The V gene end was trimmed by 3 bases and the J gene end by 4 bases; junction bases not matched to a gene: 5. The CDR3 protein is CASSLLAGEGETQYF. The CDR3 region has the DNA TGTGCCAGCAGCTTGCTAGCGGGGGAGGGAGAGACCCAGTACTTC.

This sequence joins TRBV11-2 and TRBJ2-7; D perhaps matches TRBD2 (5 bases). Germline V gives CDR1 SGHAT, CDR2 FQNNGV. This CDR3 has 14 amino acids. V was cut by 1 base and J by 6 bases, with 13 bases left in between. CDR3 sequence: CASSLVNIRGEQYF. The DNA of the CDR3 is TGTGCCAGCAGCTTAGTAAACATTCGGGGCGAGCAGTACTTC.

The J gene is TRBJ1-1, the V gene TRBV25-1, with 10 nucleotides matching TRBD1. The germline gives CDR1 MGHDK, CDR2 SYGVNS. The CDR3 extends over 17 amino acids. Losses at the gene ends were 4 bases for V and 1 base for J; bases not matched to a gene: 9. This chain's CDR3 is CASSAHDRGLENTEAFF. DNA for the CDR3: TGTGCCAGCAGTGCGCATGACAGGGGGCTGGAGAACACTGAAGCTTTCTTT.

This chain connects TRBV20-1 to TRBJ1-2, with D unclear. This CDR3 spans 13 amino acids. Germline-derived CDR1 and CDR2 are DFQATT and SNEGSKA (reference sequence). V was cut by 3 bases and J by 0 bases, with 8 bases left in between. The DNA for the CDR3 is TGCAGTGCTAGGAACCAGGCTAACTATGGCTACACCTTC. Amino acids: CSARNQANYGYTF.

This clonotype was observed at least ten times. V usage is TRBV12-3 or TRBV12-4 and J usage is TRBJ1-5; 8 bases map to TRBD1. Trimming at V came to 5 bases and at J to 2 bases, leaving 2 bases not matched to a gene. This CDR3 region has 14 residues. This CDR3 is CASSTDRGNQPQHF. The CDR3 bases are TGTGCCAGCAGTACGGACAGGGGCAATCAGCCCCAGCATTTT.

The V call is TRBV6-5, the J call TRBJ2-7; a weak D match, TRBD2 (5 bases). Trimming took 0 bases from V and 2 from J, leaving 17 bases between them. From germline, CDR1 is MNHEY and CDR2 SVGAGI. This CDR3 has 17 amino acids. CDR3 region: CASSYSRSPSTAYEQYF. The CDR3, as DNA: TGTGCCAGCAGTTACTCGAGGTCCCCTAGCACCGCCTACGAGCAGTACTTC.

This CDR3 reads CASSENGPRGGLHF. Here the CDR3 DNA reads TGTGCCAGCAGTGAAAATGGACCCCGAGGTGGCCTCCACTTT. V and J are TRBV6-1 and TRBJ1-6; D unclear. The ends were cut back, 2 bases at V and 15 bases at J, with 17 bases in the middle. The CDR3 is 14 amino acids. Germline-derived CDR1 and CDR2 are MNHNS and SASEGT.

This clonotype was counted many times. This chain links TRBV20-1 with TRBJ1-3; tentative D call: TRBD1 (6 bases). CDR3 length equals 16 residues. Per the germline V gene, CDR1 is DFQATT and CDR2 is SNEGSKA (reference sequence). V was pared by 1 base and J by 0 bases, with 13 bases between. CDR3 region: CSARVATQGSGNTIYF. CDR3 nucleotide sequence: TGCAGTGCTAGAGTCGCAACACAGGGCTCTGGAAACACCATATATTTT.

This clonotype was observed a handful of times. This chain joins TRBV4-1 and TRBJ2-5; 10 bases match TRBD2. With 3 bases clipped from V and 1 base from J, the junction kept 5 bases outside the gene matches. The CDR3 loop spans 16 amino acids. From germline, CDR1 is MGHRA and CDR2 YSYEKL. The CDR3 region is CASSQDLAGVQETQYF. DNA for the CDR3: TGCGCCAGCAGCCAGGATCTAGCGGGGGTCCAAGAGACCCAGTACTTC.

This clonotype was recorded a few times. The chain employs TRBV6-5 and TRBJ1-1; D is undetermined. The germline V and J ends were trimmed by 6 bases and 4 bases, with 9 bases remaining between them. The germline V gene has CDR1 MNHEY and CDR2 SVGAGI. The length of the CDR3 is 12 residues. In nucleotides, the CDR3 is TGTGCCAGCAGGACTACGGTCACTGAAGCTTTCTTT. This codes for CASRTTVTEAFF.

The chain uses TRBV5-1 and TRBJ2-1; 7 bases line up with TRBD1. The CDR3 covers 16 residues. V dropped 3 bases and J dropped 1; count of bases not matched to a gene: 7. In germline, CDR1 is SGHRS, CDR2 YFSETQ. The CDR3 region has the DNA TGCGCCAGCAGCTCGACAGGGTTATCTTCCTACAATGAGCAGTTCTTC. Amino acids: CASSSTGLSSYNEQFF.

This chain joins TRBV7-2 and TRBJ2-7; 12 positions match TRBD1. CDR1 is SGHTA, CDR2 FQGNSA, per germline. The length of the CDR3 is 15 residues. V lost 4 bases, J lost 2 bases, and 3 bases stayed unmatched. CDR3 sequence: CASSYRDRGPYEQYF. The CDR3 DNA sequence: TGTGCCAGCAGCTACCGGGACAGGGGGCCCTACGAGCAGTACTTC.

This clonotype was detected a few times. The genes are TRBV12-3 or TRBV12-4 and TRBJ2-5, with D unresolved. The V end was cut by 2 bases, the J end by 1 base, with 8 bases between. This CDR3 is 14 amino acids long. The CDR3, as DNA: TGTGCCAGCAGTTTACGCAGGATCCAAGAGACCCAGTACTTC. Translation: CASSLRRIQETQYF.

The chain recombines TRBV19 with TRBJ2-3, with TRBD1 as a possible D gene (6 bases). The CDR3 consists of 14 residues. Deletions cut 5 bases from V and 4 bases from J, with 13 bases between. Germline V gene sequence: CDR1 LNHDA, CDR2 SQIVND (reference sequence). CDR3: CASSVQGFADTQYF. Written as DNA, the CDR3 is TGTGCCAGTAGTGTACAGGGATTTGCAGATACGCAGTATTTT.

In this sample, this clonotype turned up a few times. This sequence joins TRBV11-1 and TRBJ2-1, with D uncertain. The CDR3 runs to 15 residues. Trimming took 3 bases from V and 4 from J, leaving 13 bases between them. In germline, CDR1 is SGHAT, CDR2 FQDESV (reference sequence). DNA for the CDR3: TGTGCCAGCAGCTTGGGCCAAACCATTTACAATGAGCAGTTCTTC. Its protein is CASSLGQTIYNEQFF.